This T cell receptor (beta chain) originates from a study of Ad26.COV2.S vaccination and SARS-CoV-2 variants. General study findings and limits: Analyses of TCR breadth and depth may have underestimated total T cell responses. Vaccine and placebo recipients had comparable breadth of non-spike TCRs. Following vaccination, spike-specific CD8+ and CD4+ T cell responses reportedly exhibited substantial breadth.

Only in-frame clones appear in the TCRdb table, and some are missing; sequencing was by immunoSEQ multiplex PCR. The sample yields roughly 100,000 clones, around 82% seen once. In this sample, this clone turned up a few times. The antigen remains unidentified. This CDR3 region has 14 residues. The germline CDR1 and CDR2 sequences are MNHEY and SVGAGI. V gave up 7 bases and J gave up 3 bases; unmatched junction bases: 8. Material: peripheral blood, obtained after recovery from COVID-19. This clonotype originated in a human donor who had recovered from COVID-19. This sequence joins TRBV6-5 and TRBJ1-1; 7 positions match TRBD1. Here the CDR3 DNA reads TGTGCCAGCACTCCCACCGGGACAGACACTGAAGCTTTCTTT. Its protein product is CASTPTGTDTEAFF.